The 30 T cell receptor beta chains reported below all come from one sample, sequenced in a study of T cell responses to AZD1222 COVID-19 vaccine. This table comes from immunoSEQ multiplex PCR, and its TCRdb copy is limited to in-frame clones, with some not included. The sample holds 200,000 or so clones; approximately 91% are singletons and the top ten take roughly 0.98%. The sample in question was peripheral blood, obtained on day 0 of AZD1222 vaccination. The receptors derive from an adult in good health.

The V and J genes are TRBV7-2 and TRBJ1-2; TRBD1 might be the D (5 bases). This CDR3 spans 15 amino acids. CDR1 is SGHTA, CDR2 FQGNSA, per germline. V lost 1 base and J lost 4, with 13 bases in between. The CDR3 loop is CASSLDGGIGYGYTF. In nucleotides, the CDR3 is TGTGCCAGCAGCTTAGACGGGGGTATTGGCTATGGCTACACCTTC.

The chain has TRBV27 and TRBJ1-1, with D tentatively TRBD1 (6 bases). Germline V CDR1 and CDR2: MNHEY, SMNVEV (reference sequence). V lost 5 bases to trimming and J lost 4 bases, with 11 bases between them. The CDR3 is 13 amino acids. The CDR3 DNA is TGTGCCAGCAGTCGGGGGGCGGTCACTGAAGCTTTCTTT. The encoded protein is CASSRGAVTEAFF.

This clone was detected once. The V call is TRBV6-5, the J call TRBJ1-1; D gene ambiguous. Trimming shortened V by 2 bases and J by 6 bases, and 13 bases separated the two germline ends. The germline gives CDR1 MNHEY, CDR2 SVGAGI. The CDR3 is made up of 14 amino acids. The CDR3 region has the DNA TGTGCCAGCAGTTACCAGAGGGTATCCGCTGAAGCTTTCTTT. Translating gives CASSYQRVSAEAFF.

The gene calls are TRBV19 and TRBJ2-1; D is perhaps TRBD1 (5 bases). The germline CDR1 and CDR2 sequences are LNHDA and SQIVND (reference sequence). V gave up 0 bases and J gave up 10 bases, with 19 bases separating them. This CDR3 region has 16 residues. CDR3 nucleotides: TGTGCCAGTAGTATAGATACGGACACCCGACGAAGCGAGCAGTTCTTC. It encodes CASSIDTDTRRSEQFF.

The rearrangement uses TRBV2 and TRBJ2-1; 14 bases are shared with TRBD2. Germline CDR1 SNHLY, CDR2 FYNNEI. The CDR3 length is 19 residues. Trimming removed 7 bases from V and 4 bases from J; junction bases left unmatched: 15. The CDR3 sequence: CASTGDRGLAGASYNEQFF. The CDR3 nucleotides read TGTGCCAGCACCGGCGACAGGGGACTAGCGGGAGCTTCATACAATGAGCAGTTCTTC.

This chain uses TRBV27 with TRBJ2-1, with 10 positions matching TRBD1. This CDR3 is 14 amino acids long. Trimming removed 2 bases from V and 6 bases from J; junction bases left unmatched: 1. Per the germline V gene, CDR1 is MNHEY and CDR2 is SMNVEV (reference sequence). CDR3 sequence reads: CASSLGTGANEQFF. In DNA form, the CDR3 reads TGTGCCAGCAGTTTAGGGACAGGGGCCAATGAGCAGTTCTTC.

The count of this clone is one. The chain combines TRBV18 with TRBJ1-5; a possible D gene is TRBD1 (5 bases). Germline assignment: CDR1 KGHSH and CDR2 LQKENI. V lost 5 bases, J lost 1 base, and 18 bases lay in between. CDR3 length: 17 residues. The CDR3 protein is CASSALGGTLSNQPQHF. Here the CDR3 DNA reads TGTGCCAGCTCAGCTCTCGGGGGAACCCTCAGCAATCAGCCCCAGCATTTT.

This clone was seen a single time. The chain links TRBV19 to TRBJ1-5, with D hard to call. Per the germline V gene, CDR1 is LNHDA and CDR2 is SQIVND (reference sequence). Trimming shortened V by 0 bases and J by 5 bases, and 2 bases separated the two germline ends. This CDR3 has 12 residues. The CDR3 reads CASSIEYQPQHF. The CDR3 DNA reads TGTGCCAGTAGTATAGAATATCAGCCCCAGCATTTT.

A word on this clone: Additional DNA sequences in this sample encode the identical CDR3. The chain links TRBV7-9 to TRBJ1-2, with unresolved D. CDR1 is SEHNR, CDR2 FQNEAQ, per germline (reference sequence). The CDR3 sequence is 14 residues long. The V gene lost 3 bases and the J gene lost 0 bases, with 8 bases spanning the gap. The CDR3 loop is CASSLEGANYGYTF. The DNA of the CDR3 is TGTGCCAGCAGCTTGGAGGGTGCTAACTATGGCTACACCTTC.

The table lists this clone with a few counts. The CDR3 DNA follows: TGTGCCAGCAGCCCGGGTGGGGCTGGAAACACCATATATTTT. Its protein is CASSPGGAGNTIYF. The chain combines TRBV5-4 with TRBJ1-3; D unclear. V was cut by 4 bases and J by 2 bases, with 10 bases left in between. Germline V gene lookup returns CDR1 SGHNT and CDR2 YYREEE (reference sequence). This CDR3 comprises 14 residues.

The V and J genes are TRBV10-3 and TRBJ1-5; 8 nucleotides line up with TRBD1. The CDR3 runs to 14 residues. CDR1 and CDR2 from the germline V gene are ENHRY and SYGVKD. The J segment lost 4 bases and the V segment lost 5 bases, leaving 4 bases of the junction unmatched. CDR3 nucleotides: TGTGCCATCAGTCTACAGGGGGAAAATCAGCCCCAGCATTTT. It codes for CAISLQGENQPQHF.

V and J are TRBV2 and TRBJ1-3; D remains ambiguous. This CDR3 has 14 residues. Trimming took 8 bases from V and 0 from J, leaving 11 bases between them. Germline V gives CDR1 SNHLY, CDR2 FYNNEI. CDR3 coding DNA: TGTGCCAGCTTTCAGCTGATCTCTGGAAACACCATATATTTT. It translates to CASFQLISGNTIYF.

This clone turned up a few times. The rearrangement links TRBV2 to TRBJ1-4; unclear D gene. Germline loops: CDR1 SNHLY, CDR2 FYNNEI. The CDR3 spans 14 residues. With 2 bases removed from V and 8 bases from J, the gap between germline ends came to 12 bases. DNA of the CDR3: TGTGCCAGCAGTGAAAAAGGGCCGCGGGAAAAACTGTTTTTT. This sequence encodes CASSEKGPREKLFF.

This clone was recorded once. The V call is TRBV7-8, the J call TRBJ1-3; D may be TRBD1 (5 bases). CDR3 length: 13 amino acids. CDR1 is SGHVS, CDR2 FQNEAQ, per germline. Trimming removed 5 bases at V and 4 bases at J, with 9 bases between. CDR3 DNA: TGTGCCAGCAGCGCCGCAGGGGGAAACACCATATATTTT. This translates into CASSAAGGNTIYF.

This clone occurred once. The chain carries TRBV3-1 (or the pseudogene TRBV3-2) and TRBJ1-6, with D uncertain. This CDR3 is built from 16 residues. CDR1 is LGHDT, CDR2 YNNKEL, per germline (reference sequence). V was trimmed by 0 bases and J by 0 bases, leaving 6 bases between them. This chain's CDR3 is CASSQDASSYNSPLHF. The CDR3 region has the DNA TGTGCCAGCAGCCAAGACGCAAGCTCCTATAATTCACCCCTCCACTTT.

The chain carries TRBV4-3 and TRBJ1-5; unclear D gene. The CDR3 is 13 amino acids. Trimming left V 0 bases short and J 7 bases short, with 7 bases between. Germline assignment: CDR1 LGHNA and CDR2 YSLEER. DNA of the CDR3: TGCGCCAGCAGCCAAGATCTAGAACAGCCCCAGCATTTT. It translates to CASSQDLEQPQHF.

The V call is TRBV18, the J call TRBJ1-4; no clear D gene. The V end lost 6 bases, the J end lost 4 bases, and 12 bases lay between the germline ends. The V gene's germline CDR1 is KGHSH and CDR2 LQKENI. The CDR3 is 14 residues long. As DNA, the CDR3 is TGTGCCAGCTCCCGCGTGGGAGGTAATGAAAAACTGTTTTTT. Amino acid sequence: CASSRVGGNEKLFF.

This chain joins TRBV19 and TRBJ2-1; a possible D gene is TRBD1 (6 bases). The CDR3 totals 15 residues. The ends were cut back, 4 bases at V and 7 bases at J, with 17 bases in the middle. Germline V gives CDR1 LNHDA, CDR2 SQIVND (reference sequence). The DNA for the CDR3 is TGTGCCAGTAGTACCCGGACAGCCTCTCCTAATGAGCAGTTCTTC. Protein sequence: CASSTRTASPNEQFF.

The CDR3 DNA reads TGTGCCAGCAGCTTGGTGACAGACCACGAGCAGTACTTC. Protein product: CASSLVTDHEQYF. The V gene is TRBV5-6, the J gene TRBJ2-7; tentatively, D is TRBD1 (5 bases). Per the germline V gene, CDR1 is SGHDT and CDR2 is YYEEEE. Trimming took off 0 bases at V and 5 bases at J, with 9 bases between the two ends. The CDR3 totals 13 residues.

V usage is TRBV2 and J usage is TRBJ1-1; D not certain. Germline CDR1 is SNHLY and CDR2 is FYNNEI. The CDR3 totals 14 residues. V shed 6 bases and J shed 0 bases, with 11 bases lying between them. Here the CDR3 DNA reads TGTGCCAGCAGGGCGGACCGAATGAACACTGAAGCTTTCTTT. Translated: CASRADRMNTEAFF.

The genes are TRBV3-1 (or the pseudogene TRBV3-2) and TRBJ1-1; no reliable D call. CDR3 size: 14 residues. Per the germline V gene, CDR1 is LGHDT and CDR2 is YNNKEL (reference sequence). V was shortened by 1 base and J by 3 bases, with 9 bases between the two germline ends. CDR3 sequence: CASSQGSVHTEAFF. For the CDR3, the DNA is TGTGCCAGCAGCCAAGGTTCCGTCCACACTGAAGCTTTCTTT.

CDR3 region: CASSSPRDGSYEQYF. Here the CDR3 DNA reads TGTGCCAGCAGTTCCCCCCGGGACGGCTCCTACGAGCAGTACTTC. V and J are TRBV27 and TRBJ2-7, with D possibly called TRBD1 or TRBD2 (5 bases each). Germline-derived CDR1 and CDR2 are MNHEY and SMNVEV (reference sequence). This CDR3 is 15 amino acids long. V lost 4 bases to trimming and J lost 0 bases, with 13 bases between them.

This clone was counted a single time. The chain carries TRBV7-3 and TRBJ1-3; a possible D gene is TRBD1 (6 bases). Trimming stripped 5 bases from V and 4 bases from J, with 12 bases between. Germline V gene data show CDR1 as SGHTA and CDR2 as FQGTGA. The CDR3 is 14 residues long. CDR3 in amino acids: CASSPTGSGNTIYF. The CDR3 DNA follows: TGTGCCAGCAGCCCTACAGGGTCAGGAAACACCATATATTTT.

This chain uses TRBV29-1 with TRBJ1-1; D perhaps matches TRBD1 (6 bases). The CDR3 has 14 residues. The germline CDR1 and CDR2 sequences are SQVTM and ANQGSEA. Trimming shortened V by 5 bases and J by 5 bases, and 18 bases separated the two germline ends. This CDR3 is CSVWAGALSTEAFF. As DNA, the CDR3 is TGCAGCGTTTGGGCGGGGGCTCTAAGTACTGAAGCTTTCTTT.

The chain combines TRBV27 with TRBJ1-2, with a tentative D call TRBD1 (6 bases). The CDR3 is 12 amino acids. Between the trimmed V and J ends, which lost 5 bases and 8 bases, there was a span of 12 bases. The germline CDR1 and CDR2 sequences are MNHEY and SMNVEV (reference sequence). CDR3 residues: CASSAQGRGYTF. As DNA, the CDR3 is TGTGCCAGCAGTGCCCAGGGGAGGGGCTACACCTTC.

The chain couples TRBV19 to TRBJ2-7, with D maybe TRBD1 (7 bases). Trimming shortened V by 3 bases and J by 2 bases, and 14 bases separated the two germline ends. Germline lookup yields CDR1 LNHDA and CDR2 SQIVND (reference sequence). The CDR3 has 15 residues. The CDR3 nucleotides read TGTGCCAGTAGTATCGTCGCAGGGGGGACCTACGAGCAGTACTTC. This encodes CASSIVAGGTYEQYF.

The V gene is TRBV11-2, the J gene TRBJ2-7; TRBD1 aligns across 9 bases. CDR3 length: 18 amino acids. After removal of 5 bases from V and 1 base from J, the junction contained 15 bases not matched to a gene. CDR1 and CDR2 (germline): SGHAT, FQNNGV. CDR3 sequence reads: CASSRLSVGQGVSYEQYF. The CDR3 bases are TGTGCCAGCAGCCGACTTAGTGTGGGACAGGGTGTTTCCTACGAGCAGTACTTC.

The chain couples TRBV5-6 to TRBJ1-1; D is unresolved. Per germline, CDR1 SGHDT and CDR2 YYEEEE. This CDR3 region has 16 residues. Trimming removed 2 bases at V and 1 base at J, with 15 bases between. CDR3 loop: CASSFVDRLENTEAFF. The CDR3 nucleotides are TGTGCCAGCAGCTTTGTCGATCGTCTAGAGAACACTGAAGCTTTCTTT.

The chain employs TRBV10-3 and TRBJ2-7, with 8 positions matching TRBD2. Looked up from germline, CDR1 is ENHRY and CDR2 is SYGVKD. The CDR3 is 16 amino acids. Trimming removed 10 bases from V and 5 bases from J; junction bases left unmatched: 19. CDR3 amino acids: CASHTSGGHTYDEQYF. The CDR3, as DNA: TGTGCCAGCCACACCTCGGGGGGGCACACCTACGACGAGCAGTACTTC.

The rearrangement joins TRBV29-1 to TRBJ2-6; 8 bases are a match to TRBD1. The V and J ends lost 4 bases and 2 bases, in that order; junction bases with no gene match: 10. Per the germline V gene, CDR1 is SQVTM and CDR2 is ANQGSEA. The CDR3 spans 17 residues. CDR3 sequence (DNA): TGCAGCGTTGGACAGGGGCTGAGCCCTCCTGGGGCCAACGTCCTGACTTTC. This translates into CSVGQGLSPPGANVLTF.